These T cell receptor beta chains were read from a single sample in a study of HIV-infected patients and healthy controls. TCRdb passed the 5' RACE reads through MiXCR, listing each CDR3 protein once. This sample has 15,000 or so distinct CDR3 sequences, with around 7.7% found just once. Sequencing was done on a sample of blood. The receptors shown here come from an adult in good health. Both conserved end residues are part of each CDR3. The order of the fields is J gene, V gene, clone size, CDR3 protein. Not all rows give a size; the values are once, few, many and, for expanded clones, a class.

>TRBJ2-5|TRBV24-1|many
CATSDPDSQYQETQYF
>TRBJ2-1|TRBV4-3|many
CASSLSALSSYNEQFF
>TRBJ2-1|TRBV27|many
CASRVHLKNEQFF
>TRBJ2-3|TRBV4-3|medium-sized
CASSQPTGISTDTQYF
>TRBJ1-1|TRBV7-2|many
CASSFERQANTEAFF
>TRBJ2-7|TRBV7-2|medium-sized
CASSHRGGRSSYEQYF
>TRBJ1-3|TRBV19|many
CASSRQGDGSGNTIYF
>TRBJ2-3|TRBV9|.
CASSVEGSEGGSTDTQYF
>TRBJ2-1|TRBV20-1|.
CSARGLAGGNEQFF
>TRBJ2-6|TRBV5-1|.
CASKTSSGANVLTF